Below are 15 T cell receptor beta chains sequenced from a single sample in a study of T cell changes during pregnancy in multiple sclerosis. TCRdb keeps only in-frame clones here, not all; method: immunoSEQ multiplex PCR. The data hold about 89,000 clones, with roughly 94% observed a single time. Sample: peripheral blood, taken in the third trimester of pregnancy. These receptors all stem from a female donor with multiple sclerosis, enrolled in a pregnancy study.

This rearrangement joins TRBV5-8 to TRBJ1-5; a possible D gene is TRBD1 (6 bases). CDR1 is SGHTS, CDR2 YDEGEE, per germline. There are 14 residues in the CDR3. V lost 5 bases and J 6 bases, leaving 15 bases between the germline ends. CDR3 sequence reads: CASSTGQGTQPQHF. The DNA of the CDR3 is TGTGCCAGCAGTACCGGGCAGGGGACTCAGCCCCAGCATTTT.

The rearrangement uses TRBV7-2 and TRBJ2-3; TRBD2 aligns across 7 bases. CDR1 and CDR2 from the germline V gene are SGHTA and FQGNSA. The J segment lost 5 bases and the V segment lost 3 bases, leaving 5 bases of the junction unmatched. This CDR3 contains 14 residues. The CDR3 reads CASSFWTRRDTQYF. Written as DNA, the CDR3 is TGTGCCAGCAGCTTTTGGACTAGAAGAGATACGCAGTATTTT. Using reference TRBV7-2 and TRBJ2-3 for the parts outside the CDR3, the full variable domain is GAGVSQSPSNKVTEKGKDVELRCDPISGHTALYWYRQSLGQGLEFLIYFQGNSAPDKSGLPSDRFSAERTGGSVSTLTIQRTQQEDSAVYLCASSFWTRRDTQYFGPGTRLTVL.

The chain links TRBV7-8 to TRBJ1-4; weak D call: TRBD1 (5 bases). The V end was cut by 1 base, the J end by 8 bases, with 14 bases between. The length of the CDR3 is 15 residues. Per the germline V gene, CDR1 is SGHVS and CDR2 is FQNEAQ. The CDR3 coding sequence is TGTGCCAGCAGCTTAGAGGGCAGGGAAGGAGAAAAACTGTTTTTT. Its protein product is CASSLEGREGEKLFF.

This CDR3 reads CASSTFGGQGYPYEQYF. As DNA, the CDR3 is TGTGCCAGCAGCACCTTCGGGGGACAGGGGTACCCCTACGAGCAGTACTTC. The chain has TRBV5-6 and TRBJ2-7, with 10 bases lining up with TRBD1. This CDR3 is 17 amino acids long. The V and J ends lost 4 bases and 2 bases, in that order; junction bases with no gene match: 12. Germline values: CDR1 SGHDT, CDR2 YYEEEE.

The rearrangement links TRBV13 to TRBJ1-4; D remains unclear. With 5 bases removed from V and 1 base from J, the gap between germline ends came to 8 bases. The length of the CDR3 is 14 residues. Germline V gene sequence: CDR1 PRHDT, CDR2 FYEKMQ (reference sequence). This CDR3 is CASSLKVTNEKLFF. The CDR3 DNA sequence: TGTGCCAGCAGCCTAAAAGTAACTAATGAAAAACTGTTTTTT.

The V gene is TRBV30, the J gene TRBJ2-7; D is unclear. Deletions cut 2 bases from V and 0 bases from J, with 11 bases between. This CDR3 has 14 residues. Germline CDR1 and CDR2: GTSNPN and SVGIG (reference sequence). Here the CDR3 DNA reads TGTGCCTGGAGTTCCCTACAGCCCTCCTACGAGCAGTACTTC. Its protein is CAWSSLQPSYEQYF.

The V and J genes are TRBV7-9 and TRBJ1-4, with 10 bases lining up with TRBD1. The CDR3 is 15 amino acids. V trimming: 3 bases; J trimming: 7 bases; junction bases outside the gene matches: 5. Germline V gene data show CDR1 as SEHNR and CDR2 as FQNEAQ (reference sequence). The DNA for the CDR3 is TGTGCCAGCAGCTTTTCTCGGACAGGGGGTGAAAAACTGTTTTTT. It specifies CASSFSRTGGEKLFF.

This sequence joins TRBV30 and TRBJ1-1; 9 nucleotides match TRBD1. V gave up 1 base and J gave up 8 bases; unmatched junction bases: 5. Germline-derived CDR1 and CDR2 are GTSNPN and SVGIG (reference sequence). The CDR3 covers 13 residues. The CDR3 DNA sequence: TGTGCCTGGAGTGCGGGGACAGGGCCCGAAGCTTTCTTT. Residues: CAWSAGTGPEAFF.

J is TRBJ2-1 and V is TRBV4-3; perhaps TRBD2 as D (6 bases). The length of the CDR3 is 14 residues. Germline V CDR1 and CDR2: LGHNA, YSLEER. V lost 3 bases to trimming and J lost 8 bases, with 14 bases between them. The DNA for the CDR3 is TGCGCCAGCAGCCAGGGACGGGGAGGCCATGAGCAGTTCTTC. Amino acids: CASSQGRGGHEQFF.

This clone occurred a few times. CDR3 in amino acids: CASTLGQRNTEAFF. In DNA form, the CDR3 reads TGTGCCAGCACTCTAGGACAGCGGAACACTGAAGCTTTCTTT. The V call is TRBV28, the J call TRBJ1-1; TRBD1 is a possible D gene (6 bases). Germline CDR1 and CDR2: MDHEN and SYDVKM. This CDR3 contains 14 residues. With 7 bases removed from V and 1 base from J, the gap between germline ends came to 13 bases.

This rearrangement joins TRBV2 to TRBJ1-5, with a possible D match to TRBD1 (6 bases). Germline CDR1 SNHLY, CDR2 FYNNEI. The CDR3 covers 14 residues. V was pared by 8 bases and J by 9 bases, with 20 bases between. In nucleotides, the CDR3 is TGTGCCAGCGGAAAGGACAGCCCGTCGGGGCCCCAGCATTTT. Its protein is CASGKDSPSGPQHF.

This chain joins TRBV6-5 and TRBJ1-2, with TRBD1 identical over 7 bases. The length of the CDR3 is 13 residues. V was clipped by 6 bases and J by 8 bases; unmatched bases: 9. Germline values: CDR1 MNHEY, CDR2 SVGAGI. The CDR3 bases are TGTGCCAGCAGGGCGGACAGGAATAAAGGCTACACCTTC. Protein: CASRADRNKGYTF.

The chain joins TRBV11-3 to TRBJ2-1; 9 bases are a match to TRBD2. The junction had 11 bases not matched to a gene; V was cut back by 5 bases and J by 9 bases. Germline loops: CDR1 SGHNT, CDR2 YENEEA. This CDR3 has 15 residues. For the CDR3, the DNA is TGTGCCAGCAGCGTAGGTGGAGCGGGAGGACCTGAGCAGTTCTTC. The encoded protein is CASSVGGAGGPEQFF.

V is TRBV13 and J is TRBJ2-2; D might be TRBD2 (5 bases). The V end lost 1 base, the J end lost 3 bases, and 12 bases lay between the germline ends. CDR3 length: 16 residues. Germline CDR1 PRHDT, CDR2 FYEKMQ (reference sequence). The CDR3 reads CASSLVVGEYTGELFF. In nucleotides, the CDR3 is TGTGCCAGCAGCTTAGTTGTCGGGGAATACACCGGGGAGCTGTTTTTT.

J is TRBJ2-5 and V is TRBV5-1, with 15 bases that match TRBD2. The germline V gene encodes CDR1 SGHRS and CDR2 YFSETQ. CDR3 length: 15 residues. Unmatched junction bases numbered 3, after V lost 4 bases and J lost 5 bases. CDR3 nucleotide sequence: TGCGCCAGCAGCCGGACTAGCGGGAGGGCTGAGACCCAGTACTTC. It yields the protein CASSRTSGRAETQYF.